This T cell receptor beta chain was documented in a study of tumor-infiltrating lymphocytes in primary liver carcinoma. Bulk tissue was left unsorted, and RNA and DNA were co-extracted from 20-30 mg of it. A primer matching the constant region was used to make TCR beta cDNA from 500 to 600 ng of total RNA. TCR beta libraries came from three nested multiplex PCR rounds using slightly modified ARM-PCR. The first two PCR rounds used TRBV1-TRBV30 forward primers with a C-beta reverse primer, nine to ten cycles each. From the multiplex PCR reads, TCRdb called clonotypes with MiXCR, one entry per CDR3 protein. The data contain roughly 120,000 distinct CDR3 sequences, under 65% of them singletons. With 5 bases removed from V and 9 bases from J, the gap between germline ends came to 20 bases. Germline assignment: CDR1 SGHAT and CDR2 FQNNGV. The length of the CDR3 is 15 residues.

V and J are TRBV11-2 and TRBJ1-5; D is uncertain. Sequencing was done on a sample of liver tumor tissue from sampling region 3. Subset defined: tumor region T3, left-lateral pole. This receptor was taken from a woman aged 60-75 years with primary liver carcinoma and hepatitis B virus infection. The CDR3, as DNA: TGTGCCAGCAGCGTCAGGATTGGAGGAGATCGGCCCCAGCATTTT. Its translation is CASSVRIGGDRPQHF.